This T cell receptor beta chain was identified during a study of blood T cells in healthy people across ages. General study findings and limits: Diversity was higher, and naive CD4+ cells more numerous, in long-lived donors than in aged donors.

Germline V gene lookup returns CDR1 DFQATT and CDR2 SNEGSKA (reference sequence). The CDR3 totals 15 residues. V was cut by 0 bases and J by 3 bases, with 14 bases left in between. This clonotype showed up just a few times. What it binds is unknown. A much larger clonotype is one base distant, so this may be a read error. Sample-barcoded 5' priming and a J-beta primer mix drove a second PCR of roughly 6 to 12 cycles. TCRdb processed the 5' RACE reads anew with MiXCR; each CDR3 protein has one entry. The table shows hundreds of thousands of distinct CDR3 sequences, with 25% to 35% occurring only once. The TCR sequence derives from a woman of 80 years or more in good health. The V gene is TRBV20-1, the J gene TRBJ1-2; the D gene is possibly TRBD1 (5 bases). The specimen sequenced was blood. CDR3 DNA: TGCAGTGCTAGAGAGGCGGCAGGGAGGGACTATGGCTACACCTTC. Residues: CSAREAAGRDYGYTF.